This entry lists 18 T cell receptor beta chains sequenced from one sample in a study of blood T cell repertoires in COVID-19. Assay: immunoSEQ multiplex PCR; the TCRdb copy retains only in-frame clones and omits some. Altogether 140,000 to 150,000 clones are present, roughly 90% being singletons, with the ten largest covering 0.95%. Source material: peripheral blood. The receptors stem from a woman aged 45-65 years with acute or convalescent COVID-19.

V gene TRBV7-2 combines with J gene TRBJ2-7, with D perhaps matching TRBD1 (5 bases). CDR3 size: 17 residues. Between the trimmed V and J ends, which lost 5 bases and 0 bases, there was a span of 20 bases. Germline V gives CDR1 SGHTA, CDR2 FQGNSA. CDR3 coding DNA: TGTGCCAGCAGCCCCCAAAGGGGCGGAACCCGCTCCTACGAGCAGTACTTC. As protein: CASSPQRGGTRSYEQYF. The complete variable domain, with remaining parts taken from reference TRBV7-2 and TRBJ2-7, reads GAGVSQSPSNKVTEKGKDVELRCDPISGHTALYWYRQSLGQGLEFLIYFQGNSAPDKSGLPSDRFSAERTGGSVSTLTIQRTQQEDSAVYLCASSPQRGGTRSYEQYFGPGTRLTVT.

The rearrangement uses TRBV9 and TRBJ1-1; no reliable D call. This CDR3 contains 13 residues. The germline V and J ends were trimmed by 0 bases and 3 bases, with 6 bases remaining between them. CDR1 is SGDLS, CDR2 YYNGEE, per germline. The CDR3, as DNA: TGTGCCAGCAGCGTAGCAGGTTACACTGAAGCTTTCTTT. Its translation is CASSVAGYTEAFF.

The chain combines TRBV7-8 with TRBJ1-2; 9 bases agree with TRBD1. The CDR3 sequence is 15 residues long. The V segment lost 3 bases and the J segment 4 bases; nucleotides outside the gene matches: 6. The germline V gene encodes CDR1 SGHVS and CDR2 FQNEAQ. CDR3 loop: CASSFGQGISYGYTF. The DNA of the CDR3 is TGTGCCAGCAGCTTTGGACAGGGGATCAGCTATGGCTACACCTTC. Combining the CDR3 with reference TRBV7-8 and TRBJ1-2 gives the whole variable domain GAGVSQSPRYKVAKRGQDVALRCDPISGHVSLFWYQQALGQGPEFLTYFQNEAQLDKSGLPSDRFFAERPEGSVSTLKIQRTQQEDSAVYLCASSFGQGISYGYTFGSGTRLTVV.

The CDR3 loop reads CACKPPLAGLRNEQFF. CDR3 nucleotides: TGTGCCTGCAAACCCCCACTAGCGGGGCTTAGGAATGAGCAGTTCTTC. This chain uses TRBV30 with TRBJ2-1; 10 bases are a match to TRBD2. This CDR3 comprises 16 residues. Germline V CDR1 and CDR2: GTSNPN, SVGIG (reference sequence). V shed 6 bases and J 7 bases; nucleotides not matched to a gene: 15. Supplemented by reference TRBV30 and TRBJ2-1, the full variable domain reads SQTIHQWPATLVQPVGSPLSLECTVEGTSNPNLYWYRQAAGRGLQLLFYSVGIGQISSEVPQNLSASRPQDRQFILSSKKLLLSDSGFYLCACKPPLAGLRNEQFFGPGTRLTVL.

The chain has TRBV5-1 and TRBJ2-3, with 7 positions matching TRBD1. CDR1 and CDR2 (germline): SGHRS, YFSETQ. CDR3 length: 15 amino acids. Losses at the gene ends were 4 bases for V and 6 bases for J; bases not matched to a gene: 11. The CDR3 DNA is TGCGCCAGCAGCACGGACAGGCCTAGGGTGGATACGCAGTATTTT. Translating it yields CASSTDRPRVDTQYF.

This chain connects TRBV30 to TRBJ2-7; 9 positions agree with TRBD2. Germline V lookup: CDR1 GTSNPN, CDR2 SVGIG (reference sequence). Germline trimming cut 2 bases from V and 3 bases from J; bases unmatched to any gene: 8. CDR3 length equals 15 residues. Here the CDR3 reads CAWSFLGSGSYEQYF. The CDR3 nucleotides read TGTGCCTGGAGTTTCCTGGGTAGCGGGAGCTACGAGCAGTACTTC.

This chain uses TRBV2 with TRBJ2-3; D is perhaps TRBD1 (6 bases). Germline V CDR1 and CDR2: SNHLY, FYNNEI. V was trimmed by 9 bases and J by 4 bases, leaving 17 bases between them. The CDR3 is made up of 14 amino acids. The DNA for the CDR3 is TGTGCCAGTAACCTCTACAGGGAGCCAGATACGCAGTATTTT. This codes for CASNLYREPDTQYF.

In this sample, this clone turned up a few times. V usage is TRBV7-3 and J usage is TRBJ2-1, with D maybe TRBD1 (5 bases). The CDR3 covers 14 residues. Germline CDR1 is SGHTA and CDR2 is FQGTGA. Trimming stripped 5 bases from V and 4 bases from J, with 12 bases between. The CDR3 here is CASSNGQPYNEQFF. CDR3 coding DNA: TGTGCCAGCAGCAATGGACAACCTTACAATGAGCAGTTCTTC.

The chain joins TRBV6-1 to TRBJ2-7; TRBD2 is a possible D gene (6 bases). The length of the CDR3 is 15 residues. Germline values: CDR1 MNHNS, CDR2 SASEGT. The germline V and J ends were trimmed by 0 bases and 2 bases, with 11 bases remaining between them. The CDR3 sequence: CASSEAGREAYEQYF. As DNA, the CDR3 is TGTGCCAGCAGTGAAGCGGGCAGGGAGGCCTACGAGCAGTACTTC.

This chain links TRBV25-1 with TRBJ1-1; perhaps TRBD1 as D (5 bases). Trimming took 5 bases from V and 5 from J, leaving 9 bases between them. The CDR3 spans 12 residues. CDR1 and CDR2 from the germline V gene are MGHDK and SYGVNS. The CDR3 sequence: CASSWGRTEAFF. CDR3 coding DNA: TGTGCCAGCAGTTGGGGGAGGACTGAAGCTTTCTTT.

This chain links TRBV5-5 with TRBJ1-5, with D possibly TRBD1 on 6 matching bases. The CDR3 contains 14 residues. CDR1 is SGHKS and CDR2 is YYEKEE in the germline V gene (reference sequence). V was trimmed by 4 bases and J by 0 bases, leaving 8 bases between them. For the CDR3, the DNA is TGTGCCAGCAGCACGGACAGTAGCAATCAGCCCCAGCATTTT. Amino acids: CASSTDSSNQPQHF. Full variable domain (outside the CDR3, taken from reference TRBV5-5 and TRBJ1-5): DAGVTQSPTHLIKTRGQQVTLRCSPISGHKSVSWYQQVLGQGPQFIFQYYEKEERGRGNFPDRFSARQFPNYSSELNVNALLLGDSALYLCASSTDSSNQPQHFGDGTRLSIL.

The rearrangement uses TRBV19 and TRBJ2-3; 7 bases fit TRBD2. Trimming at V came to 7 bases and at J to 0 bases, leaving 10 bases not matched to a gene. The CDR3 runs to 16 residues. Germline values: CDR1 LNHDA, CDR2 SQIVND (reference sequence). Here the CDR3 DNA reads TGTGCCAGTAAAGTCCATGGGGAGGGAAGCACAGATACGCAGTATTTT. It encodes CASKVHGEGSTDTQYF.

The J gene is TRBJ1-1, the V gene TRBV5-4, with TRBD1 identical over 7 bases. Looked up from germline, CDR1 is SGHNT and CDR2 is YYREEE (reference sequence). This CDR3 has 15 residues. Trimming at V came to 4 bases and at J to 4 bases, leaving 10 bases not matched to a gene. Written as DNA, the CDR3 is TGTGCCAGCAGCCTGATGACAGGGTTTGGCACTGAAGCTTTCTTT. Translated, it gives CASSLMTGFGTEAFF.

This chain links TRBV24-1 with TRBJ2-1, with 14 bases fitting TRBD2. The CDR3 runs 18 residues. Germline V gives CDR1 KGHDR, CDR2 SFDVKD. V gave up 6 bases and J gave up 4 bases; unmatched junction bases: 10. CDR3 coding DNA: TGTGCCACCAGTACGACTAGCGGGAGGGCAACGACGTACAATGAGCAGTTCTTC. As protein: CATSTTSGRATTYNEQFF.

As for this clone: The identical CDR3 is also encoded by other nucleotide sequences in the sample. The V and J genes are TRBV5-1 and TRBJ1-5; D is unclear. CDR1 is SGHRS, CDR2 YFSETQ, per germline. Deletions cut 0 bases from V and 1 base from J, with 8 bases between. The length of the CDR3 is 15 residues. The CDR3 is CASSLAGGSNQPQHF. CDR3 sequence (DNA): TGCGCCAGCAGCTTGGCCGGCGGAAGCAATCAGCCCCAGCATTTT.

The chain couples TRBV29-1 to TRBJ1-5; perhaps TRBD1 as D (6 bases). Trimming removed 7 bases from V and 5 bases from J, with 12 bases in between. The germline CDR1 and CDR2 sequences are SQVTM and ANQGSEA. The CDR3 is made up of 12 amino acids. The chain's CDR3 is CSAGTLDQPQHF. CDR3 nucleotide sequence: TGCAGCGCGGGGACACTCGATCAGCCCCAGCATTTT.

On this clone: One end of the junction fails to match germline, which may point to a read error. The genes are TRBV20-1 and TRBJ1-2, with D perhaps TRBD1 (5 bases). Per the germline V gene, CDR1 is DFQATT and CDR2 is SNEGSKA (reference sequence). This CDR3 comprises 8 residues. The CDR3 sequence is CSGNGYTF. The DNA for the CDR3 is TGTTCAGGGAATGGCTACACCTTC.

Ten or more counts support this clone. In nucleotides, the CDR3 is TGTGCCAGCAGCGCCAACAGGGATAATGGCTACACCTTC. It codes for CASSANRDNGYTF. The chain joins TRBV7-3 to TRBJ1-2; a weak D match, TRBD1 (6 bases). There are 13 residues in the CDR3. Trimming took off 5 bases at V and 6 bases at J, with 13 bases between the two ends. Germline V gene lookup returns CDR1 SGHTA and CDR2 FQGTGA.